These 27 T cell receptor beta chains share one sample of origin, sequenced in a study of T cell responses to AZD1222 COVID-19 vaccine. The data were produced by immunoSEQ multiplex PCR, yet TCRdb's version contains in-frame clones alone and is incomplete. This sample has hundreds of thousands of clones, with 85% to 95% found just once. The source was peripheral blood, collected on day 0 of MenACWY control vaccination. The receptors here all came from an adult in good health.

The chain recombines TRBV27 with TRBJ2-2; D may be TRBD2 (5 bases). The V gene lost 1 base and the J gene lost 7 bases, with 10 bases spanning the gap. Germline V CDR1 and CDR2: MNHEY, SMNVEV (reference sequence). CDR3 length equals 14 residues. The CDR3 spells CASSLYLTSGELFF. As DNA, the CDR3 is TGTGCCAGCAGTTTATACCTAACTAGCGGGGAGCTGTTTTTT.

The chain couples TRBV27 to TRBJ1-1; D not certain. Trimming removed 5 bases from V and 6 bases from J, with 16 bases in between. Germline-derived CDR1 and CDR2 are MNHEY and SMNVEV (reference sequence). The CDR3 is 14 residues long. CDR3 region: CASSATLTWAEAFF. DNA of the CDR3: TGTGCCAGCAGTGCCACCCTGACGTGGGCTGAAGCTTTCTTT.

As for this clone: Other DNA sequences in the same sample also yield this CDR3. V and J are TRBV2 and TRBJ1-2, with D unclear. Trimming stripped 4 bases from V and 2 bases from J, with 8 bases between. The CDR3 contains 13 residues. From germline, CDR1 is SNHLY and CDR2 FYNNEI. As DNA, the CDR3 is TGTGCCAGCAGTGTCGGCGGAAACTATGGCTACACCTTC. This encodes CASSVGGNYGYTF.

This clone has only one observation. The rearrangement joins TRBV3-1 (or the pseudogene TRBV3-2) to TRBJ1-6; no clear D gene. From germline, CDR1 is LGHDT and CDR2 YNNKEL (reference sequence). Trimming left V 1 base short and J 10 bases short, with 14 bases between. This CDR3 contains 15 residues. The chain's CDR3 is CASSQAFVGSSPLHF. DNA of the CDR3: TGTGCCAGCAGCCAAGCTTTTGTGGGCAGCTCACCCCTCCACTTT.

The sample holds one count of this clone. The rearrangement links TRBV6-5 to TRBJ1-3; D unclear. The CDR3 runs to 15 residues. V lost 6 bases and J 4 bases, leaving 16 bases between the germline ends. Looked up from germline, CDR1 is MNHEY and CDR2 is SVGAGI. The CDR3 DNA reads TGTGCCAGCAGCGAGATTGGCAGGCCAGGAAACACCATATATTTT. Amino acids: CASSEIGRPGNTIYF.

This clone was seen only once. The J gene is TRBJ2-1, the V gene TRBV7-6; 8 bases map to TRBD2. The CDR3 extends over 15 amino acids. Losses at the gene ends were 5 bases for V and 6 bases for J; bases not matched to a gene: 9. Germline CDR1 and CDR2: SGHVS and FNYEAQ. This chain's CDR3 is CASSLGGGSGNEQFF. CDR3 bases: TGTGCCAGCAGCCTCGGGGGGGGATCGGGCAATGAGCAGTTCTTC. Using reference TRBV7-6 and TRBJ2-1 for the parts outside the CDR3, the full variable domain is GAGVSQSPRYKVTKRGQDVALRCDPISGHVSLYWYRQALGQGPEFLTYFNYEAQQDKSGLPNDRFSAERPEGSISTLTIQRTEQRDSAMYRCASSLGGGSGNEQFFGPGTRLTVL.

The table lists this clone with a count of one. The chain has TRBV6-2 or TRBV6-3 and TRBJ1-1, with D possibly matching TRBD1 (6 bases). The CDR3 is made up of 11 amino acids. The germline V gene encodes CDR1 MNHEY and CDR2 SVGEGT. Trimming stripped 4 bases from V and 8 bases from J, with 8 bases between. DNA for the CDR3: TGTGCCAGCAGTTCTGACAGGGAAGCTTTCTTT. It codes for CASSSDREAFF.

J is TRBJ2-3 and V is TRBV6-4; D possibly corresponds to TRBD1 (6 bases). CDR1 is MRHNA and CDR2 is SNTAGT in the germline V gene. Trimming cost V 8 bases and J 0 bases, with 12 bases left between them. The CDR3 is 14 amino acids. CDR3: CASRRDTSTDTQYF. The CDR3 coding sequence is TGTGCCAGCCGCCGGGACACTAGCACAGATACGCAGTATTTT.

V usage is TRBV18 and J usage is TRBJ1-5; D not certain. CDR3 length equals 14 residues. Germline CDR1 reads KGHSH; CDR2 reads LQKENI. V dropped 2 bases and J dropped 7 bases, with 12 bases sitting between them. The CDR3: CASSPGGVGQPQHF. CDR3 bases: TGTGCCAGCTCACCAGGCGGTGTGGGACAGCCCCAGCATTTT. Drawing the rest from reference TRBV18 and TRBJ1-5, the complete variable domain is NAGVMQNPRHLVRRRGQEARLRCSPMKGHSHVYWYRQLPEEGLKFMVYLQKENIIDESGMPKERFSAEFPKEGPSILRIQQVVRGDSAAYFCASSPGGVGQPQHFGDGTRLSIL.

This chain connects TRBV7-2 to TRBJ1-2; the match to TRBD1 covers 7 bases. The junction had 10 bases not matched to a gene; V was cut back by 0 bases and J by 6 bases. The CDR3 covers 16 residues. CDR1 and CDR2 from the germline V gene are SGHTA and FQGNSA. The CDR3 loop is CASSLAISQGMDGYTF. The CDR3 bases are TGTGCCAGCAGCTTAGCAATTTCACAGGGGATGGATGGCTACACCTTC.

The CDR3 region is CASSKGARGSETPNTEAFF. As DNA, the CDR3 is TGTGCCAGCAGCAAAGGGGCCAGGGGGAGCGAAACGCCGAACACTGAAGCTTTCTTT. The chain carries TRBV21-1 and TRBJ1-1; TRBD1, the table's D call, lacks a check against the DNA. TRBV21-1 is marked as a pseudogene. This CDR3 has 19 residues.

CDR3 loop: CATSRAPEGIMNTEAFF. The CDR3 DNA reads as TGTGCCACCAGCAGAGCCCCCGAGGGGATAATGAACACTGAAGCTTTCTTT. V gene TRBV15 combines with J gene TRBJ1-1, with D tentatively TRBD1 (5 bases). The CDR3 contains 17 residues. V was trimmed by 1 base and J by 0 bases, leaving 15 bases between them. Germline assignment: CDR1 LNHNV and CDR2 YYDKDF (reference sequence).

The CDR3 nucleotides are TGTGCCAGCAGCAGGACTAGCGGGGGTACAGATACGCAGTATTTT. It is translated as CASSRTSGGTDTQYF. The gene calls are TRBV6-5 and TRBJ2-3, with 13 positions matching TRBD2. V trimming: 6 bases; J trimming: 3 bases; junction bases outside the gene matches: 3. From germline, CDR1 is MNHEY and CDR2 SVGAGI. This CDR3 is 15 amino acids long.

The sample holds one count of this clone. This chain uses TRBV30 with TRBJ1-4, with D possibly matching TRBD1 (5 bases). V was pared by 3 bases and J by 8 bases, with 10 bases between. This CDR3 contains 12 residues. Germline assignment: CDR1 GTSNPN and CDR2 SVGIG (reference sequence). The CDR3 DNA reads TGTGCCTGGAGAGACGGGGGAGAAAAACTGTTTTTT. Translated, it gives CAWRDGGEKLFF.

The chain links TRBV5-4 to TRBJ2-1, with unresolved D. The ends were cut back, 3 bases at V and 1 base at J, with 14 bases in the middle. Germline V CDR1 and CDR2: SGHNT, YYREEE (reference sequence). The CDR3 contains 16 residues. The CDR3 DNA reads TGTGCCAGCAGCTCAGGCCAAGGCGCGTCCTACAATGAGCAGTTCTTC. It is translated as CASSSGQGASYNEQFF.

The V call is TRBV7-2, the J call TRBJ2-3; 8 bases line up with TRBD1. The CDR3 totals 17 residues. Losses at the gene ends were 6 bases for V and 4 bases for J; bases not matched to a gene: 15. Germline loops: CDR1 SGHTA, CDR2 FQGNSA. The CDR3 DNA reads as TGTGCCAGCAGGGCCGGGACAGGTGGTGTGCAAGCAGATACGCAGTATTTT. Its protein is CASRAGTGGVQADTQYF.

The chain employs TRBV5-4 and TRBJ2-2; D ambiguous. From germline, CDR1 is SGHNT and CDR2 YYREEE (reference sequence). Trimming stripped 3 bases from V and 4 bases from J, with 13 bases between. The CDR3 runs to 15 residues. The CDR3 DNA reads TGTGCCAGCAGCTCAACCGGTCGCCCCACCGGGGAGCTGTTTTTT. Protein product: CASSSTGRPTGELFF.

The CDR3 DNA sequence: TGTGCCACCAGCAGAGAAGCGGGGTACTCTGGAAACACCATATATTTT. Encoded protein: CATSREAGYSGNTIYF. The V and J genes are TRBV15 and TRBJ1-3; D remains ambiguous. The germline V and J ends were trimmed by 0 bases and 0 bases, with 9 bases remaining between them. CDR1 and CDR2 from the germline V gene are LNHNV and YYDKDF (reference sequence). This CDR3 is built from 16 residues.

The rearrangement joins TRBV5-6 to TRBJ2-3; 9 nucleotides line up with TRBD1. Per the germline V gene, CDR1 is SGHDT and CDR2 is YYEEEE. V dropped 4 bases and J dropped 3; count of bases not matched to a gene: 6. The CDR3 is made up of 15 amino acids. The CDR3 DNA follows: TGTGCCAGCAGCGCGGACAGGGGTTCGACAGATACGCAGTATTTT. Protein product: CASSADRGSTDTQYF.

The gene calls are TRBV9 and TRBJ2-2; D remains ambiguous. Germline V gives CDR1 SGDLS, CDR2 YYNGEE. Trimming left V 0 bases short and J 0 bases short, with 9 bases between. CDR3 length equals 16 residues. CDR3: CASSVGALPNTGELFF. In DNA form, the CDR3 reads TGTGCCAGCAGCGTAGGGGCCCTTCCGAACACCGGGGAGCTGTTTTTT.

The CDR3 region is CASSDTGEGNQPQHF. The CDR3 nucleotides read TGCGCCAGCAGCGACACAGGGGAAGGCAATCAGCCCCAGCATTTT. The rearrangement uses TRBV5-1 and TRBJ1-5, with 7 bases fitting TRBD1. The CDR3 contains 15 residues. Germline CDR1 SGHRS, CDR2 YFSETQ. V was pared by 4 bases and J by 2 bases, with 6 bases of the junction left unmatched.

The gene calls are TRBV6-6 and TRBJ1-3; 7 bases line up with TRBD1. J lost 4 bases, V lost 5 bases, and 5 bases had no gene match. The germline V gene encodes CDR1 MNHNY and CDR2 SVGAGI (reference sequence). This CDR3 spans 14 amino acids. CDR3 sequence: CASSRQGSGNTIYF. The CDR3 DNA follows: TGTGCCAGCAGTCGACAGGGATCAGGAAACACCATATATTTT.

V usage is TRBV6-2 or TRBV6-3 and J usage is TRBJ2-1; no reliable D call. The CDR3 has 10 amino acids. Germline values: CDR1 MNHEY, CDR2 SVGEGT. Trimming cost V 4 bases and J 10 bases, with 5 bases left between them. The CDR3 reads CASSSGEQFF. In nucleotides, the CDR3 is TGTGCCAGCAGTTCGGGCGAGCAGTTCTTC.

This chain joins TRBV5-1 and TRBJ1-3, with D unclear. Germline V gene sequence: CDR1 SGHRS, CDR2 YFSETQ. The CDR3 loop spans 14 amino acids. Trimming removed 5 bases at V and 8 bases at J, with 17 bases between. The CDR3 sequence is CASRRQDSGDTIYF. The CDR3 DNA follows: TGCGCCAGCAGGCGGCAGGATTCAGGAGACACCATATATTTT.

V usage is TRBV13 and J usage is TRBJ2-7, with a possible D match to TRBD2 (6 bases). CDR1 is PRHDT and CDR2 is FYEKMQ in the germline V gene (reference sequence). V lost 5 bases to trimming and J lost 5 bases, with 16 bases between them. CDR3 length: 14 residues. In DNA form, the CDR3 reads TGTGCCAGCAGCCCCCCGGATGGCGGGAACGAGCAGTACTTC. Translation gives CASSPPDGGNEQYF.

The chain links TRBV2 to TRBJ1-2; TRBD1 is a possible D gene (5 bases). The CDR3 loop spans 13 amino acids. V was shortened by 5 bases and J by 4 bases, with 11 bases between the two germline ends. Germline CDR1 and CDR2: SNHLY and FYNNEI. The CDR3 DNA follows: TGTGCCAGCAGTCAGGGCAGTCCCTATGGCTACACCTTC. Residues: CASSQGSPYGYTF.

The chain has TRBV13 and TRBJ1-2; no definite D call. Germline CDR1 is PRHDT and CDR2 is FYEKMQ (reference sequence). Deletions cut 3 bases from V and 3 bases from J, with 11 bases between. CDR3 length: 14 amino acids. The CDR3 region is CASSFSRTYYGYTF. The CDR3 nucleotides read TGTGCCAGCAGCTTCTCCAGGACTTACTATGGCTACACCTTC.